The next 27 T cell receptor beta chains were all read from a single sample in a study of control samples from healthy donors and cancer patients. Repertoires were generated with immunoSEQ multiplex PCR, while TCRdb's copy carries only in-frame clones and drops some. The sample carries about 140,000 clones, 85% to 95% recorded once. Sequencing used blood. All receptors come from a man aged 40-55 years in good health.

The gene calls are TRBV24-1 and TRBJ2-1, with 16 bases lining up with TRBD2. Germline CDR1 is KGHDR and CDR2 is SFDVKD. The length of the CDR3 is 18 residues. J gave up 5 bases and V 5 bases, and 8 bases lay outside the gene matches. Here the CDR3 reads CATSAGTSGRAWNNEQFF. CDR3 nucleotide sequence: TGTGCCACCAGTGCTGGGACTAGCGGGAGGGCCTGGAACAATGAGCAGTTCTTC.

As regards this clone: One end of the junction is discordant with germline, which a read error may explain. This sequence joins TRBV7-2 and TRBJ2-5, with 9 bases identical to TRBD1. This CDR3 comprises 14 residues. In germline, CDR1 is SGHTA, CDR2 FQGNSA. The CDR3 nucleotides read TGTGCCAGCAGTTTAGGGACAGGGTGGGAGACCCAGTACTTC. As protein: CASSLGTGWETQYF. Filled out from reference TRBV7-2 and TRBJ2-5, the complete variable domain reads GAGVSQSPSNKVTEKGKDVELRCDPISGHTALYWYRQSLGQGLEFLIYFQGNSAPDKSGLPSDRFSAERTGGSVSTLTIQRTQQEDSAVYLCASSLGTGWETQYFGPGTRLLVL.

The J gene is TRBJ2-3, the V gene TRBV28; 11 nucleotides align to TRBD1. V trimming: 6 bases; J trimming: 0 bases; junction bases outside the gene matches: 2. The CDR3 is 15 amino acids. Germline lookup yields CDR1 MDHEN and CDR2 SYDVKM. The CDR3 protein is CASSRTGGSTDTQYF. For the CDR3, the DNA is TGTGCCAGCAGCCGGACAGGGGGCAGCACAGATACGCAGTATTTT. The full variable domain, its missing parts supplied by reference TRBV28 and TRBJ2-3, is DVKVTQSSRYLVKRTGEKVFLECVQDMDHENMFWYRQDPGLGLRLIYFSYDVKMKEKGDIPEGYSVSREKKERFSLILESASTNQTSMYLCASSRTGGSTDTQYFGPGTRLTVL.

CDR3 region: CASSLVAGEVPYEQYF. The CDR3 bases are TGCGCCAGCAGCTTGGTTGCGGGAGAAGTACCCTACGAGCAGTACTTC. V is TRBV5-1 and J is TRBJ2-7; 7 bases fit TRBD2. CDR1 and CDR2 from the germline V gene are SGHRS and YFSETQ. The CDR3 loop spans 16 amino acids. The junction had 8 bases not matched to a gene; V was cut back by 0 bases and J by 2 bases.

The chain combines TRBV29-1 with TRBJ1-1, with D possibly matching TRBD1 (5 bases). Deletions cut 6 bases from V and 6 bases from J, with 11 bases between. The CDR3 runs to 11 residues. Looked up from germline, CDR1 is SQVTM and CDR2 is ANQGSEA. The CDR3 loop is CSVGVVAEAFF. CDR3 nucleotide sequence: TGCAGCGTGGGGGTTGTCGCTGAAGCTTTCTTT.

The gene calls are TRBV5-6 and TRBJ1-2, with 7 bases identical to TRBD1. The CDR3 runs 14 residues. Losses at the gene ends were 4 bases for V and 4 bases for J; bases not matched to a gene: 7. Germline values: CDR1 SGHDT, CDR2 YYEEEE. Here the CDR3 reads CASSDGQEIYGYTF. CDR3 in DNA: TGTGCCAGCAGCGACGGACAGGAAATCTATGGCTACACCTTC.

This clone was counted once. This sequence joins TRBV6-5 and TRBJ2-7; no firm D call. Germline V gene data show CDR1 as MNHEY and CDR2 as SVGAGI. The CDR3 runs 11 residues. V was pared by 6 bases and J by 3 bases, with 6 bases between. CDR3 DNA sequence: TGTGCCAGCAGATTAAACTACGAGCAGTACTTC. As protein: CASRLNYEQYF.

CDR3 protein: CASSLLGDGEQFF. In DNA form, the CDR3 reads TGTGCCAGCAGCTTGCTAGGGGACGGAGAGCAGTTCTTC. The chain couples TRBV5-5 to TRBJ2-1; D tentatively reads TRBD1 or TRBD2 (5 bases each). Per germline, CDR1 SGHKS and CDR2 YYEKEE (reference sequence). V lost 1 base and J 10 bases, leaving 12 bases between the germline ends. The CDR3 contains 13 residues.

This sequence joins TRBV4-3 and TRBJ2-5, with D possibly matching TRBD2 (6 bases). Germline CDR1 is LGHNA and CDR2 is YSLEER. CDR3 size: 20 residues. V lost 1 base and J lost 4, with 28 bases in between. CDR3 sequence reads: CASSQVGSEGSKKDGETQYF. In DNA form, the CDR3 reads TGCGCCAGCAGCCAAGTCGGGTCGGAGGGTTCCAAAAAGGATGGAGAGACCCAGTACTTC.

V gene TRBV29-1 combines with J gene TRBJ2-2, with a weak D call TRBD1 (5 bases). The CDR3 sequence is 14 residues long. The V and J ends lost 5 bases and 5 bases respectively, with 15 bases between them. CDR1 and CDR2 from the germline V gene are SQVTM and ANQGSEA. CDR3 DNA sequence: TGCAGCGTTCGTGAAGGGGTGGATACCGGGGAGCTGTTTTTT. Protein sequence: CSVREGVDTGELFF.

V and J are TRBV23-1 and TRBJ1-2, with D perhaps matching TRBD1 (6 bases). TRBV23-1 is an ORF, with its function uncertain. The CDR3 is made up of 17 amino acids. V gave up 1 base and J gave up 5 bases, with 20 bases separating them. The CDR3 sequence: CASSQWEGGRHSYGYTF. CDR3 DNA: TGCGCCAGCAGTCAATGGGAAGGGGGAAGGCATTCATATGGCTACACCTTC.

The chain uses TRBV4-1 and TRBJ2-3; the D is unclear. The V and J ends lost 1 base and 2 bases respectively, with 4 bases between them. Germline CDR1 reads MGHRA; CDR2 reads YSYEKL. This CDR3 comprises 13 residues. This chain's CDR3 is CASSQGNTDTQYF. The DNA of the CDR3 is TGCGCCAGCAGCCAAGGCAACACAGATACGCAGTATTTT.

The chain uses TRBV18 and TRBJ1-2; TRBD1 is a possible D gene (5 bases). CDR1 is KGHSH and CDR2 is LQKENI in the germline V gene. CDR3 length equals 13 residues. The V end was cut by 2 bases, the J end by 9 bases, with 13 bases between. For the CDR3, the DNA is TGTGCCAGCTCACCATCCGGGACTGAGAGCTACACCTTC. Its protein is CASSPSGTESYTF.

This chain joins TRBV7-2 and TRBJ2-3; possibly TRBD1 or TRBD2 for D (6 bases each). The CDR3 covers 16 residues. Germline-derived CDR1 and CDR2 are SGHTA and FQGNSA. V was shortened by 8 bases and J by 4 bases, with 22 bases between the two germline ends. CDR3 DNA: TGTGCCAGCGCGAGAAGCGGGCCGGGGGCGGCAGATACGCAGTATTTT. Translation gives CASARSGPGAADTQYF.

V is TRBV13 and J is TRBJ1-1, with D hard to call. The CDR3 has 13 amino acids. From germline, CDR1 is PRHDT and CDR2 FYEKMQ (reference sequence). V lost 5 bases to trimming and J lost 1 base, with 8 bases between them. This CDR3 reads CASSLTRNTEAFF. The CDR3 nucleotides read TGTGCCAGCAGCCTGACTCGGAACACTGAAGCTTTCTTT.

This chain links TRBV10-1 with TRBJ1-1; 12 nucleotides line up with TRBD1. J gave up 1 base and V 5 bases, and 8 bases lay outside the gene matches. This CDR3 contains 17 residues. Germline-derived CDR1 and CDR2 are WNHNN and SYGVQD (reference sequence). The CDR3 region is CASSYQRDRGPNTEAFF. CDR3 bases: TGCGCCAGCAGTTACCAGCGGGACAGGGGGCCGAACACTGAAGCTTTCTTT.

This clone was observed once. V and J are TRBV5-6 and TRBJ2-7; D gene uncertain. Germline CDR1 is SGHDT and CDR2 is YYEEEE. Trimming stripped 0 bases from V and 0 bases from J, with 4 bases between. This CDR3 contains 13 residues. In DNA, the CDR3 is TGTGCCAGCAGCTTGGCCCCCTCCTACGAGCAGTACTTC. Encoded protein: CASSLAPSYEQYF.

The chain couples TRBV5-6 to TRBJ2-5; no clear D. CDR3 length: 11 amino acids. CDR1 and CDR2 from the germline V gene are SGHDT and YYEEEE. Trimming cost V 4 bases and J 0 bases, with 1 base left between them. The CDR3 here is CASSDQETQYF. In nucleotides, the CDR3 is TGTGCCAGCAGCGACCAAGAGACCCAGTACTTC.

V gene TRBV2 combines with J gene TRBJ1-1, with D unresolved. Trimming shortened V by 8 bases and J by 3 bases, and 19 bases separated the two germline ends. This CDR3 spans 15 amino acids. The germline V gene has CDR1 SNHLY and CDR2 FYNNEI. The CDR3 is CASPSPGGRDTEAFF. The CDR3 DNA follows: TGTGCCAGCCCCTCCCCGGGTGGGAGGGACACTGAAGCTTTCTTT.

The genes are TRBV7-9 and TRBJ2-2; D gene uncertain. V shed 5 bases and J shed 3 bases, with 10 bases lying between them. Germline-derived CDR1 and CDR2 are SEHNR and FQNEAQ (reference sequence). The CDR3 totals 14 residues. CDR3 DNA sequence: TGTGCCAGCAGCCGGCTCACAGACACCGGGGAGCTGTTTTTT. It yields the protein CASSRLTDTGELFF.

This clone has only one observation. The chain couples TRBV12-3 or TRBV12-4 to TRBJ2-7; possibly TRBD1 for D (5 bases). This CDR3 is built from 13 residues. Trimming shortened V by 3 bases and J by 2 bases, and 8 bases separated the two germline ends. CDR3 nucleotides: TGTGCCAGCAGTTTGGGGCTGGCCTACGAGCAGTACTTC. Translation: CASSLGLAYEQYF.

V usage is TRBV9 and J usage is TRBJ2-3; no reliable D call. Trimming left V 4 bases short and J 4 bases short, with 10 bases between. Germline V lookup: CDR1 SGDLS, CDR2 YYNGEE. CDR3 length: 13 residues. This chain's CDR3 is CASSTGAPDTQYF. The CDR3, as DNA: TGTGCCAGCAGCACCGGTGCCCCAGATACGCAGTATTTT. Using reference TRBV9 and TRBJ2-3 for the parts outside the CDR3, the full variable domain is DSGVTQTPKHLITATGQRVTLRCSPRSGDLSVYWYQQSLDQGLQFLIQYYNGEERAKGNILERFSAQQFPDLHSELNLSSLELGDSALYFCASSTGAPDTQYFGPGTRLTVL.

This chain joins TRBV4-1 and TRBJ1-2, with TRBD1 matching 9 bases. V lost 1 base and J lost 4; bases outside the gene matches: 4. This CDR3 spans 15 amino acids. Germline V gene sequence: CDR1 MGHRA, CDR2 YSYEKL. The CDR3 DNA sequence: TGCGCCAGCAGCCAAGCCTGGACAGGGGCCTATGGCTACACCTTC. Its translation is CASSQAWTGAYGYTF.

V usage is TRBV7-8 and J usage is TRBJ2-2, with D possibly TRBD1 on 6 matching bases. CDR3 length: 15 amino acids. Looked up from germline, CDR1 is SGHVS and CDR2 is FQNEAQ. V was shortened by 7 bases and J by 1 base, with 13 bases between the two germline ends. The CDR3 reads CASKEQGGNTGELFF. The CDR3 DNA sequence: TGTGCCAGCAAAGAACAGGGCGGGAACACCGGGGAGCTGTTTTTT.

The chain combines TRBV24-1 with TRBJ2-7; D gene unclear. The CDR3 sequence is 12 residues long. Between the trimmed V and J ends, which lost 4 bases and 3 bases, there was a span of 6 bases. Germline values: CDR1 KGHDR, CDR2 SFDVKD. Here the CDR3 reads CATSEGYYEQYF. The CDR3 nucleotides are TGTGCCACCAGTGAGGGATACTACGAGCAGTACTTC.

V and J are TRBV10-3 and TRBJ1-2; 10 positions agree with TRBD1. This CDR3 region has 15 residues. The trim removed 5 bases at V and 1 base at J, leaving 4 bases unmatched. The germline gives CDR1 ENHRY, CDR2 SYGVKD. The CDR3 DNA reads TGTGCCATCAGTACCGGACAGGGGGTTAACTATGGCTACACCTTC. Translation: CAISTGQGVNYGYTF.

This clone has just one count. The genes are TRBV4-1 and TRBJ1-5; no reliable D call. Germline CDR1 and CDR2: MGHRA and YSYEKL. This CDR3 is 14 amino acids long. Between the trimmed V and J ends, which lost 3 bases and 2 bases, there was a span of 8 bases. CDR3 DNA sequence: TGCGCCAGCAGCCAGTTTATGGGCAATCAGCCCCAGCATTTT. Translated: CASSQFMGNQPQHF.